This T cell receptor (beta chain) was profiled in a study of T-cell memory formation after mild COVID-19. The overall study: TCR clustering was largely donor specific. Study-wide findings and caveats: Later expanders leaned toward CD4+, whereas clones contracting from day 15 to 85 were balanced CD4/CD8. Shrinking CD4+ clones were chiefly CM and EM; CD8+ ones were chiefly EMRA.

5'RACE primed from the constant segment yielded TCR alpha and TCR beta cDNA libraries bearing sample barcodes and UMIs. Each CDR3 protein is one row after TCRdb ran MiXCR on the 5' RACE reads. The table lists 140,000 to 150,000 distinct CDR3 sequences, roughly 24% of them singletons. CDR3 length equals 16 residues. V shed 6 bases and J 2 bases; nucleotides not matched to a gene: 8. CDR1 is DFQATT and CDR2 is SNEGSKA in the germline V gene (reference sequence). This clonotype has a handful of counts. Its specificity is not known. The chain combines TRBV20-1 with TRBJ2-2; TRBD2 matches 11 bases. The receptor comes from an adult woman who had mild COVID-19 (a few samples of this study predate the infection). Cell type and time point are not known. Sequencing used PBMCs or a T cell subset sorted from them (not recorded which). CDR3 sequence reads: CSANDGLAGNTGELFF. The DNA for the CDR3 is TGCAGTGCCAACGATGGACTAGCGGGTAACACCGGGGAGCTGTTTTTT.